This T cell receptor (beta chain) stems from a study of shared clonotypes between healthy human individuals. The overall study: CD4 naive and CD4 memory each took three plates per donor, while CD8 naive took two and CD8 memory one.

Positively selected for CCR7, the CD45RO-negative cells used as naive CD8 cells excluded terminally differentiated effector memory CD45RA+ cells. General study points: Among non-shared clonotypes, generation probabilities were lower than among those shared by all four donors. Across several donors, naive CD4 shared approximately 4.5%, naive CD8 more than 3%, memory CD4 roughly 2.4%, memory CD8 over 0.3%.

On this clone: Its antigen is still unknown.

V was pared by 2 bases and J by 0 bases, with 1 base of the junction left unmatched. This CDR3 comprises 14 residues. The germline CDR1 and CDR2 sequences are SQVTM and ANQGSEA. In the original analysis: Junction-only immunoSEQ data arrived without quality scores, meaning filtering differed. Sequencing was performed with immunoSEQ multiplex PCR; in TCRdb, only in-frame clones are kept and a portion is missing. Clone size and the V and J calls come from that table; the DNA yielded D and trimming. This sample has 800,000 or so clones; about 97% occur once, and the top ten carry under 0.3%. This sequence was found in a man aged 25 to 45 in good health. The chain employs TRBV29-1 and TRBJ2-7, with 10 bases lining up with TRBD2. The sequenced material came from naive CD8+ T cells sorted from blood. CDR3 bases: TGCAGCGTTGAACCTAGCGGGGGCTCCTACGAGCAGTACTTC. Encoded protein: CSVEPSGGSYEQYF.